This section outlines one T cell receptor beta chain sequence together with its context. Here immunoSEQ multiplex PCR was the method, and the copy in TCRdb shows in-frame clones only, minus some. The table shows roughly 100,000 clones, with about four fifths occurring only once. This entry comes from a study of glioma-infiltrating T cells after dendritic cell vaccination. Sequencing used blood, obtained before dendritic cell vaccination. This receptor was obtained from a human donor with glioblastoma.

The CDR3 is CASSKAPHIRDNHHEQYF. CDR3 DNA: TGTGCCAGCAGCAAAGCGCCCCACATCCGGGACAACCACCACGAGCAGTACTTC. The chain joins TRBV21-1 to TRBJ2-7; the table calls TRBD1, which could not be checked here. TRBV21-1 is a pseudogene locus. This CDR3 has 18 amino acids.